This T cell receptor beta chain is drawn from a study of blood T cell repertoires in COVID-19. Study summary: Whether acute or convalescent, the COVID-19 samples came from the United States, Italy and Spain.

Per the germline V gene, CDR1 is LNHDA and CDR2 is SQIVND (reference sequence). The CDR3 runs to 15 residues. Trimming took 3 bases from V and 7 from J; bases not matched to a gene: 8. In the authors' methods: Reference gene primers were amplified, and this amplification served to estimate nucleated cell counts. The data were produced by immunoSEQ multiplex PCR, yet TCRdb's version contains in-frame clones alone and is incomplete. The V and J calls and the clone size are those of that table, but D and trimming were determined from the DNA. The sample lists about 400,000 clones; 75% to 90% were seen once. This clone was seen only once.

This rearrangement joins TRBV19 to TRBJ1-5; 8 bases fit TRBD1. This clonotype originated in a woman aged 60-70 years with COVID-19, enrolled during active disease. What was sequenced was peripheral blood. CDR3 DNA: TGTGCCAGTAGTATCACGAGGACAGGGAGCCAGCCCCAGCATTTT. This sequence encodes CASSITRTGSQPQHF.